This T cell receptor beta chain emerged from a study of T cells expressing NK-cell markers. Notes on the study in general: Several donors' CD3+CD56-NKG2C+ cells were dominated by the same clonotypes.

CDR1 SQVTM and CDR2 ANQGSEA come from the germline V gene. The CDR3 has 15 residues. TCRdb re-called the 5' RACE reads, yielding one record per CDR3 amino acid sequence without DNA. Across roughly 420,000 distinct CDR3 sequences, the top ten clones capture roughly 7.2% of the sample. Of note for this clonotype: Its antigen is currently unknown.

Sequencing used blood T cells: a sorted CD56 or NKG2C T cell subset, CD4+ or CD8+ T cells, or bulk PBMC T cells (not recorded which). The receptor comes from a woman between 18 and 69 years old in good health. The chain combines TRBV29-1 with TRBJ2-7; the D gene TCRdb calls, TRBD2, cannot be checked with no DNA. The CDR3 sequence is CSAQKSGLAGDEQYF.